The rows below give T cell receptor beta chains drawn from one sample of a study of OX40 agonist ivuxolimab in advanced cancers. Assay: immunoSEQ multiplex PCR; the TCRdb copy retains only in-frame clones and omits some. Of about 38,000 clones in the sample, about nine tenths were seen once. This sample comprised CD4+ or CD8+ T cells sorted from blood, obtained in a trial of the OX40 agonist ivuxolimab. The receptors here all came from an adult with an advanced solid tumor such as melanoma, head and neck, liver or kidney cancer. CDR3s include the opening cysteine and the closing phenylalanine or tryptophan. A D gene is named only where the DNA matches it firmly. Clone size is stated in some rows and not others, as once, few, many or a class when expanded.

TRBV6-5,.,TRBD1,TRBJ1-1,CASSYDRVETEAFF,TGTGCCAGCAGTTACGACAGGGTAGAAACTGAAGCTTTCTTT
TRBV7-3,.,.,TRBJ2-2,CASSLRPTGELFF,TGTGCCAGCAGCTTAAGGCCCACCGGGGAGCTGTTTTTT
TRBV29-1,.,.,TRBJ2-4,CSVERGRGNIQYF,TGCAGCGTTGAACGGGGTAGGGGAAACATTCAGTACTTC
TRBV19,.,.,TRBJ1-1,CASKGGLANTEAFF,TGTGCCAGTAAAGGAGGGCTCGCGAACACTGAAGCTTTCTTT
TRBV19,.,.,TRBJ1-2,CASKVFAGGYTF,TGTGCCAGTAAGGTCTTCGCCGGGGGCTACACCTTC
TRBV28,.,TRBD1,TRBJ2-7,CASYRQGRSHEQYF,TGTGCCAGCTACCGACAGGGGAGGTCCCACGAGCAGTACTTC
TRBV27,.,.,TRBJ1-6,CASMVAVGHSPLHF,TGTGCCAGCATGGTCGCGGTCGGTCATTCACCCCTCCACTTT
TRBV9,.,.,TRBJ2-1,CASSPQRRGGGDEQFF,TGTGCCAGCAGCCCCCAGAGGAGGGGGGGTGGGGATGAGCAGTTCTTC
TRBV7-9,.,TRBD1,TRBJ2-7,CASSPGATGIPYEQYF,TGTGCCAGCAGCCCCGGGGCGACAGGGATACCCTACGAGCAGTACTTC
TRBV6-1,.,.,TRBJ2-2,CASSGGKGQNTGELFF,TGTGCCAGCAGTGGGGGGAAGGGGCAGAACACCGGGGAGCTGTTTTTT
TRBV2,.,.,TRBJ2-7,CASSELILSYEQYF,TGTGCCAGCAGTGAACTGATACTTTCCTACGAGCAGTACTTC
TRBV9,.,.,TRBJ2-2,CASRGAFGSNTGELFF,TGTGCCAGCAGAGGGGCATTCGGTTCGAACACCGGGGAGCTGTTTTTT
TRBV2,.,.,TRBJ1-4,CASSFQGGDGEKLFF,TGTGCCAGCAGCTTCCAAGGGGGGGATGGGGAAAAACTGTTTTTT
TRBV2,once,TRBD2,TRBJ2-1,CASSLSGSWNEQFF,TGTGCCAGCAGTCTAAGCGGGAGTTGGAATGAGCAGTTCTTC
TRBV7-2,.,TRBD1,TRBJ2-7,CALGGQAYEQYF,TGTGCTCTAGGGGGACAGGCCTACGAGCAGTACTTC
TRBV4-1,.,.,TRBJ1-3,CASSQGRQGTIYF,TGCGCCAGCAGCCAAGGGAGGCAGGGGACCATATATTTT
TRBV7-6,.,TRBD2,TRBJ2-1,CASSLAGGPENEQFF,TGTGCCAGCAGCTTAGCGGGAGGGCCGGAAAATGAGCAGTTCTTC
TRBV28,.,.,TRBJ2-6,CASSLPYRPGSGANVLTF,TGTGCCAGCAGTTTACCGTACAGGCCAGGCTCTGGGGCCAACGTCCTGACTTTC
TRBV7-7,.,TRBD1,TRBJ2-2,CASSRTGTGELFF,TGTGCCAGCAGCCGGACAGGAACCGGGGAGCTGTTTTTT
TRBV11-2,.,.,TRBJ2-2,CASSLAVGTNTGELFF,TGTGCCAGCAGCTTAGCGGTCGGAACGAACACCGGGGAGCTGTTTTTT
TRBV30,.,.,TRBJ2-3,CAWSVGGARGTDTQYF,TGTGCCTGGAGTGTAGGTGGAGCGCGGGGAACAGATACGCAGTATTTT
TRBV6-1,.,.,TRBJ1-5,CASSDPGASNQPQHF,TGTGCCAGCAGTGACCCGGGAGCTAGCAATCAGCCCCAGCATTTT
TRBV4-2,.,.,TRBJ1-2,CASSLDQNYGYTF,TGTGCCAGCAGCTTGGATCAGAACTATGGCTACACCTTC
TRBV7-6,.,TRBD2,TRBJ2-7,CASSSGGGGQYF,TGTGCCAGCAGCAGCGGGGGAGGGGGGCAGTACTTC
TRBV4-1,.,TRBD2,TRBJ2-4,CASSHPGLAGGPDKNIQYF,TGCGCCAGCAGCCACCCCGGACTAGCGGGAGGGCCGGACAAAAACATTCAGTACTTC
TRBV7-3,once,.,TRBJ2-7,CASSLGPSYEQYF,TGTGCCAGCAGCTTAGGACCTTCCTACGAGCAGTACTTC
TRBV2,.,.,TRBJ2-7,CASRGAAYEQYF,TGTGCCAGCAGGGGGGCTGCCTACGAGCAGTACTTC
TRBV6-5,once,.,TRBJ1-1,CASSYSWRPNTEAFF,TGTGCCAGCAGTTACTCGTGGCGGCCGAACACTGAAGCTTTCTTT
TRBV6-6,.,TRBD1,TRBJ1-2,CASSRIDGQVVGYTF,TGTGCCAGCAGCAGAATCGACGGACAGGTAGTAGGCTACACCTTC
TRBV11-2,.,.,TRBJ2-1,CASSTVNEQFF,TGTGCCAGCAGCACAGTTAATGAGCAGTTCTTC
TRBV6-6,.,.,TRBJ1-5,CASTGLVNQPQHF,TGTGCCAGCACAGGGTTGGTCAATCAGCCCCAGCATTTT
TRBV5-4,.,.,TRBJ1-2,CASSLDYNYGYTF,TGTGCCAGCAGCTTGGATTATAACTATGGCTACACCTTC
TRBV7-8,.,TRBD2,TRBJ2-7,CASSFGTSGTYEQYF,TGTGCCAGCAGCTTTGGGACTAGCGGTACCTACGAGCAGTACTTC
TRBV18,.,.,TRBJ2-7,CASSPRRASESYEQYF,TGTGCCAGCTCACCCCGCCGGGCTAGCGAGTCCTACGAGCAGTACTTC
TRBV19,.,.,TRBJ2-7,CASKAPTSYEQYF,TGTGCCAGTAAAGCCCCTACATCCTACGAGCAGTACTTC
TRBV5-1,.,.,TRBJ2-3,CASSEDSQRTDTQYF,TGCGCCAGCAGCGAAGATTCGCAGCGCACAGATACGCAGTATTTT
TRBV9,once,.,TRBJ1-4,CASSVTGNGEKLFF,TGTGCCAGCAGCGTTACAGGGAATGGTGAAAAACTGTTTTTT
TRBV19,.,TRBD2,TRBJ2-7,CASSIVAGAGYEQYF,TGTGCCAGTAGTATAGTTGCGGGAGCCGGCTACGAGCAGTACTTC
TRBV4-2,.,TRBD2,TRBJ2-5,CASSARGGESETQYF,TGTGCCAGCAGCGCGCGCGGGGGGGAGAGCGAGACCCAGTACTTC
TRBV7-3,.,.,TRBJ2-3,CASSLNGETDTQYF,TGTGCCAGCAGTTTAAACGGAGAAACAGATACGCAGTATTTT
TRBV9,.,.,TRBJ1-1,CASSVNGEMGTEAFF,TGTGCCAGCAGCGTAAATGGGGAAATGGGCACTGAAGCTTTCTTT
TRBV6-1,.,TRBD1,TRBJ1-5,CASSGGQGGNQPQHF,TGTGCCAGCAGTGGGGGACAGGGGGGGAATCAGCCCCAGCATTTT
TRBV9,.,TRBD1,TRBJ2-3,CASNQQGYTDTQYF,TGTGCCAGCAACCAACAGGGGTACACAGATACGCAGTATTTT
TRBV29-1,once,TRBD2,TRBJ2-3,CSAQLAIADTQYF,TGCAGCGCCCAACTAGCGATCGCAGATACGCAGTATTTT
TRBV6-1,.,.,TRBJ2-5,CASSVETRQETQYF,TGTGCCAGCAGTGTGGAAACCAGGCAAGAGACCCAGTACTTC
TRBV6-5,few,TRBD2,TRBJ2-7,CASSYGTSGTYEQYF,TGTGCCAGCAGTTACGGGACTAGCGGAACCTACGAGCAGTACTTC
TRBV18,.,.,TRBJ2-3,CASSPPAASTDTQYF,TGTGCCAGCTCACCACCAGCGGCTAGCACAGATACGCAGTATTTT
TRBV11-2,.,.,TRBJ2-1,CASSLGLKSYNEQFF,TGTGCCAGCAGCCTAGGGCTCAAATCCTACAATGAGCAGTTCTTC
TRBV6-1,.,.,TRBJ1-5,CASSETGGNQPQHF,TGTGCCAGCAGTGAGACAGGCGGCAATCAGCCCCAGCATTTT
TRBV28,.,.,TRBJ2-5,CASSLLEETQYF,TGTGCCAGCAGTTTATTAGAAGAGACCCAGTACTTC
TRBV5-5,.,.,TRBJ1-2,CASSAHKDYGYTF,TGTGCCAGCAGCGCCCATAAAGACTATGGCTACACCTTC
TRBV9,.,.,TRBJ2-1,CASSVELAPYNEQFF,TGTGCCAGCAGCGTAGAACTAGCCCCCTACAATGAGCAGTTCTTC
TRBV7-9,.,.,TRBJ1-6,CASSLRSSGSPLHF,TGTGCCAGCAGCTTGAGGAGTTCAGGTTCACCCCTCCACTTT
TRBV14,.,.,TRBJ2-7,CASSQEINFEQYF,TGTGCCAGCAGCCAAGAAATCAATTTCGAGCAGTACTTC